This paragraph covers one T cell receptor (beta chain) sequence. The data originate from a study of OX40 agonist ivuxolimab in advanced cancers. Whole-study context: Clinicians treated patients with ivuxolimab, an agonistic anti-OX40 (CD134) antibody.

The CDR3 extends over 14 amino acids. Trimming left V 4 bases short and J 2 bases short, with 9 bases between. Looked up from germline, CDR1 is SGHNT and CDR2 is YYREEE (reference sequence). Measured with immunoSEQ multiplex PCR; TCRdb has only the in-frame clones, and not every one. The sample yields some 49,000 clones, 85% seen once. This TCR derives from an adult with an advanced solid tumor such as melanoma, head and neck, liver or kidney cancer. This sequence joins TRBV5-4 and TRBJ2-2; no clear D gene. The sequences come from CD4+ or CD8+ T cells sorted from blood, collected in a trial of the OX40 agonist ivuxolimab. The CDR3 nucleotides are TGTGCCAGCAGCCCGTCTGACAACACCGGGGAGCTGTTTTTT. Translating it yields CASSPSDNTGELFF. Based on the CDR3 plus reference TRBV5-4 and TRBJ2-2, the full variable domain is ETGVTQSPTHLIKTRGQQVTLRCSSQSGHNTVSWYQQALGQGPQFIFQYYREEENGRGNFPPRFSGLQFPNYSSELNVNALELDDSALYLCASSPSDNTGELFFGEGSRLTVL.